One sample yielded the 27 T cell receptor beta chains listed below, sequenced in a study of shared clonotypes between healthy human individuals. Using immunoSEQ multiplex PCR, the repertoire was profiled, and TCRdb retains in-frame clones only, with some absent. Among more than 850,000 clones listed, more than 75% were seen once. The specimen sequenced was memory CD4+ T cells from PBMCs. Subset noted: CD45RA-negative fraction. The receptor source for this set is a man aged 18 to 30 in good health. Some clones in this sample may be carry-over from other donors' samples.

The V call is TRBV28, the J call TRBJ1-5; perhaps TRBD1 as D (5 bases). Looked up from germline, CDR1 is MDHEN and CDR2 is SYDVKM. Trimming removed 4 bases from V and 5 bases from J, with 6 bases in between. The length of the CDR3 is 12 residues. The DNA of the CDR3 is TGTGCCAGCAGTTCACAGGATCAGCCCCAGCATTTT. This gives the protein CASSSQDQPQHF.

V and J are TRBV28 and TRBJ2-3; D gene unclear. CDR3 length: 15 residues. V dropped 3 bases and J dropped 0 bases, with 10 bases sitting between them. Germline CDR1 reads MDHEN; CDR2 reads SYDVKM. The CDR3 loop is CASSLRKASTDTQYF. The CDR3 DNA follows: TGTGCCAGCAGTTTGCGGAAAGCTAGCACAGATACGCAGTATTTT. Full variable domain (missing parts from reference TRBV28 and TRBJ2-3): DVKVTQSSRYLVKRTGEKVFLECVQDMDHENMFWYRQDPGLGLRLIYFSYDVKMKEKGDIPEGYSVSREKKERFSLILESASTNQTSMYLCASSLRKASTDTQYFGPGTRLTVL.

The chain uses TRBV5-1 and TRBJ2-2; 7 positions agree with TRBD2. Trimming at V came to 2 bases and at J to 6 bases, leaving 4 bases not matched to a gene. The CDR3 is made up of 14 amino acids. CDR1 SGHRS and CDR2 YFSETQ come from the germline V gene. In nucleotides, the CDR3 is TGCGCCAGCAGCTTCGGGACTACCCCCGGGGAGCTGTTTTTT. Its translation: CASSFGTTPGELFF.

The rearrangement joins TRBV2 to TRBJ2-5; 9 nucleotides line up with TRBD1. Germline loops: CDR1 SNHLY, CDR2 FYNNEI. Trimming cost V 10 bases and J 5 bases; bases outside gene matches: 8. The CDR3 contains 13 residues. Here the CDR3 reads CATIRGQGETQYF. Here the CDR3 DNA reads TGTGCCACCATTAGGGGACAGGGTGAGACCCAGTACTTC. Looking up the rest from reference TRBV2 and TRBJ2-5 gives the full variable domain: EPEVTQTPSHQVTQMGQEVILRCVPISNHLYFYWYRQILGQKVEFLVSFYNNEISEKSEIFDDQFSVERPDGSNFTLKIRSTKLEDSAMYFCATIRGQGETQYFGPGTRLLVL.

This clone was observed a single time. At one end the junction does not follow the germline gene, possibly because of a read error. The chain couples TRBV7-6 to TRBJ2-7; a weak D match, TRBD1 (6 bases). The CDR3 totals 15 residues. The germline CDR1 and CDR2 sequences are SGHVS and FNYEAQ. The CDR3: CASSLFQGINGVVSF. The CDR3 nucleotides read TGTGCCAGCAGCTTATTTCAGGGGATAAACGGGGTAGTAAGCTTC.

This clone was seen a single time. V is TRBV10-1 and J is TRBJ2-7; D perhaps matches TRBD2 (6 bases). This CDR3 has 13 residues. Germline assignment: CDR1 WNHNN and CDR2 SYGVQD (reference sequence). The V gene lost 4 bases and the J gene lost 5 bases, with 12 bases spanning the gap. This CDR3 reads CASSARGGDEQYF. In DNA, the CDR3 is TGCGCCAGCAGTGCGCGGGGAGGCGACGAGCAGTACTTC.

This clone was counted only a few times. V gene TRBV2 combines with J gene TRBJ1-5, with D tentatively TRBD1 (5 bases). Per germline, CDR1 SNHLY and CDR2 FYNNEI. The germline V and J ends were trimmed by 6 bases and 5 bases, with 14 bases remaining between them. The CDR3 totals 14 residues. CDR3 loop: CASSGRQPDQPQHF. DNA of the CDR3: TGTGCCAGCAGCGGTAGACAGCCAGATCAGCCCCAGCATTTT.

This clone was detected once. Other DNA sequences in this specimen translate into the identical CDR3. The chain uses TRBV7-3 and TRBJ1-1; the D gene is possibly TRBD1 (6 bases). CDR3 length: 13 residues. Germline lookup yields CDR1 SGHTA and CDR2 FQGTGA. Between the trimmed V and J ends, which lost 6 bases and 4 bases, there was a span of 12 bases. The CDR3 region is CASSLQGSTEAFF. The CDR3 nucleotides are TGTGCCAGCAGTCTACAGGGAAGCACTGAAGCTTTCTTT.

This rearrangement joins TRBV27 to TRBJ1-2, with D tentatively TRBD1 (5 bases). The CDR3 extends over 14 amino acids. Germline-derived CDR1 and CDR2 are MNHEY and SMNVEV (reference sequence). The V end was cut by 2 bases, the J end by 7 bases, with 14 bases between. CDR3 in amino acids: CASSLGRAIGGYTF. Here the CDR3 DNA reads TGTGCCAGCAGTTTAGGCAGGGCCATAGGTGGCTACACCTTC.

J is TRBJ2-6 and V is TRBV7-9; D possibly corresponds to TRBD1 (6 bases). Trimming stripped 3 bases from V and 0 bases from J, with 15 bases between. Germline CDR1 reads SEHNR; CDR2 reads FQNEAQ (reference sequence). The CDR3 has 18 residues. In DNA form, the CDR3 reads TGTGCCAGCAGCTTGGGTCAGGGGACCTCCTCTGGGGCCAACGTCCTGACTTTC. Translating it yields CASSLGQGTSSGANVLTF.

DNA for the CDR3: TGTGCCAGCAGTTTATTTAGCCCCTTTCCCGAGCAGTACTTC. This gives the protein CASSLFSPFPEQYF. This rearrangement joins TRBV28 to TRBJ2-7; D remains unclear. V shed 1 base and J shed 6 bases, with 13 bases lying between them. The CDR3 has 14 amino acids. Germline V gene lookup returns CDR1 MDHEN and CDR2 SYDVKM.

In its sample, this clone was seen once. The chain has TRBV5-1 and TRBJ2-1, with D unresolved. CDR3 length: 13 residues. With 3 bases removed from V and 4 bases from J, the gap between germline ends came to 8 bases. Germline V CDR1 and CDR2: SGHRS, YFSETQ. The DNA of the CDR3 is TGCGCCAGCAGCTCCGCTATGTACAATGAGCAGTTCTTC. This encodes CASSSAMYNEQFF.

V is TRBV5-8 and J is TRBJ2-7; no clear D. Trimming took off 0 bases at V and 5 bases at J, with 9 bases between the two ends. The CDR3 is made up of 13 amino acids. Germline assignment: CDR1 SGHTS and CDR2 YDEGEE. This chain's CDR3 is CASSLVGKHEQYF. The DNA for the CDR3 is TGTGCCAGCAGCTTGGTAGGGAAACACGAGCAGTACTTC.

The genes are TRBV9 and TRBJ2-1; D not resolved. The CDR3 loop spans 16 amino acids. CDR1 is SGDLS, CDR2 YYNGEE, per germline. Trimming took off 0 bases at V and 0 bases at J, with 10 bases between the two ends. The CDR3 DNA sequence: TGTGCCAGCAGCGTAGGGCCCCCAGGCTCCTACAATGAGCAGTTCTTC. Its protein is CASSVGPPGSYNEQFF.

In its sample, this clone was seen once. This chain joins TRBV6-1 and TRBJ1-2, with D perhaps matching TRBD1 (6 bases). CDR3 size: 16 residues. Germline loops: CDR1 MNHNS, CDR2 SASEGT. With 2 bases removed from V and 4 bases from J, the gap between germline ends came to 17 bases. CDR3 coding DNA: TGTGCCAGCAGTGAAATTACGGGGGGCCGGTTCTATGGCTACACCTTC. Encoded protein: CASSEITGGRFYGYTF.

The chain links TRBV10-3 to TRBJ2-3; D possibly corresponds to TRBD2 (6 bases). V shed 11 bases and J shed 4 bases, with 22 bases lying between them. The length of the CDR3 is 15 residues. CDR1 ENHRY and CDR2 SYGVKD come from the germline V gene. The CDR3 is CASTRTIPGADTQYF. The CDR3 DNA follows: TGTGCCTCGACCCGGACTATTCCGGGGGCAGATACGCAGTATTTT.

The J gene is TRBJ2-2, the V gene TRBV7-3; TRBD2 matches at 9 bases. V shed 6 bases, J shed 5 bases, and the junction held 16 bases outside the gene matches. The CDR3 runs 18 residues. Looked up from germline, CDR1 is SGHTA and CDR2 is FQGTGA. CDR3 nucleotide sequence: TGTGCCAGCAGGCTTAGGGGACCAGCGGGAGGACGGACCGGGGAGCTGTTTTTT. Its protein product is CASRLRGPAGGRTGELFF.

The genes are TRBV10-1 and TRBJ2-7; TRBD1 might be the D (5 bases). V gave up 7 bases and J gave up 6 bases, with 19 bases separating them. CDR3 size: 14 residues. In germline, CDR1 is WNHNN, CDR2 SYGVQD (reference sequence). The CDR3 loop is CASTPGAGQREQYF. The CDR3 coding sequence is TGCGCCAGCACCCCTGGGGCAGGGCAGCGCGAGCAGTACTTC.

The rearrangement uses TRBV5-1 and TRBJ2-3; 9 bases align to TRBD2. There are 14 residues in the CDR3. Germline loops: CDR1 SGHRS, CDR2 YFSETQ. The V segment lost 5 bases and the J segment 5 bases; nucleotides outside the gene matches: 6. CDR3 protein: CASRGTSLEDTQYF. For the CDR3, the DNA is TGCGCCAGCAGGGGGACTAGCCTTGAAGATACGCAGTATTTT. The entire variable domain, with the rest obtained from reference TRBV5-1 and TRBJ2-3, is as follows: KAGVTQTPRYLIKTRGQQVTLSCSPISGHRSVSWYQQTPGQGLQFLFEYFSETQRNKGNFPGRFSGRQFSNSRSEMNVSTLELGDSALYLCASRGTSLEDTQYFGPGTRLTVL.

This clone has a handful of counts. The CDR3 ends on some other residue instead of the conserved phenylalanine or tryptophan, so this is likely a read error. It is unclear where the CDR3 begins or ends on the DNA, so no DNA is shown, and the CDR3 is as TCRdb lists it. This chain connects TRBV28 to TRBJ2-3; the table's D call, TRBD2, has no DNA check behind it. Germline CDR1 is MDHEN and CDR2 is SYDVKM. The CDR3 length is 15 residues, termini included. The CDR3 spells CASSPVLAGGRLLFL.

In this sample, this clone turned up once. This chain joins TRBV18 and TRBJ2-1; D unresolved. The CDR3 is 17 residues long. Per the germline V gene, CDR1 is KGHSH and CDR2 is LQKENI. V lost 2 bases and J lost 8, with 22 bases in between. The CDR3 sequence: CASSPGSSTFISDEQFF. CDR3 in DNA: TGTGCCAGCTCACCAGGTTCCTCCACGTTTATTTCCGATGAGCAGTTCTTC.

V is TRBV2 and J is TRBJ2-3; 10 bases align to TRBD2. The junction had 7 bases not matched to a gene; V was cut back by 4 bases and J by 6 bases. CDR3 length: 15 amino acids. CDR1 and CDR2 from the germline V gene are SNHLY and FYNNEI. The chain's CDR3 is CASSGLTSGSDTQYF. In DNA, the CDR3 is TGTGCCAGCAGTGGATTGACTAGCGGGTCGGATACGCAGTATTTT. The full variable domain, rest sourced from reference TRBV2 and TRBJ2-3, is EPEVTQTPSHQVTQMGQEVILRCVPISNHLYFYWYRQILGQKVEFLVSFYNNEISEKSEIFDDQFSVERPDGSNFTLKIRSTKLEDSAMYFCASSGLTSGSDTQYFGPGTRLTVL.

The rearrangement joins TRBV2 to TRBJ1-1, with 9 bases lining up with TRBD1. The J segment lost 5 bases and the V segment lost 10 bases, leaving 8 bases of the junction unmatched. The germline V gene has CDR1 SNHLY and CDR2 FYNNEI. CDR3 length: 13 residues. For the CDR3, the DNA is TGTGCCACCATTCGGGACAGGGAGACTGAAGCTTTCTTT. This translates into CATIRDRETEAFF.

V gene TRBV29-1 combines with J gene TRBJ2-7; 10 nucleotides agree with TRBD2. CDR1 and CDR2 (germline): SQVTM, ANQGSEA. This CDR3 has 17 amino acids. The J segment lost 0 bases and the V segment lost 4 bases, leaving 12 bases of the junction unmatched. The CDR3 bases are TGCAGCGTTGTTCCAGCGGGAGGGCCTCTACGCTCCTACGAGCAGTACTTC. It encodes CSVVPAGGPLRSYEQYF.

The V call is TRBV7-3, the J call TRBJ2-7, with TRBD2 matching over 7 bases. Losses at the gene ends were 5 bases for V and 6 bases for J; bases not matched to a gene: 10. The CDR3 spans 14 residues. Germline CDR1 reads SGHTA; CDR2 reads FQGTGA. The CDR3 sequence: CASSLMGGAAEQYF. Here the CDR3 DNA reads TGTGCCAGCAGCCTCATGGGAGGGGCGGCCGAGCAGTACTTC.

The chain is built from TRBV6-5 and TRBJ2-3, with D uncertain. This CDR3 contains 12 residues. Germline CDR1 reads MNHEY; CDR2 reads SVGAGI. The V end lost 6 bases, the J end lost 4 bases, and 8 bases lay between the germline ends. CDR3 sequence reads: CASSSIPDTQYF. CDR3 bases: TGTGCCAGCAGCTCGATACCAGATACGCAGTATTTT.

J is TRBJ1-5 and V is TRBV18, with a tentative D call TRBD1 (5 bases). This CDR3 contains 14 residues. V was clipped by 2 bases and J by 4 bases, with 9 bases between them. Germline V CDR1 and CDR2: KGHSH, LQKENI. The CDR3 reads CASSPGWGNQPQHF. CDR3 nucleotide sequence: TGTGCCAGCTCACCAGGTTGGGGGAATCAGCCCCAGCATTTT.